A selection of T cell receptor beta chains follows, all from one sample in a study of human T cells and chemical hapten exposure. TCRdb re-derived calls from the RACE reads in MiXCR, one entry per CDR3 protein. The table includes 330,000 or so distinct CDR3 sequences, around 6% detected once. This sample comprised whole blood, obtained in connection with sensitization to the hapten diphenylcyclopropenone (DPC). These receptors came from a woman younger than 30 with alopecia areata. Some clones in this sample may be carry-over from other donors' samples. Both conserved end residues are part of each CDR3. The order of the fields is clone size, V gene, J gene, D gene, CDR3 protein, CDR3 DNA. A D gene is named only where the DNA matches it firmly. Part of the rows lack a size; the others show once, few, many or a class for expanded clones.

>many|TRBV29-1|TRBJ1-3|-
CSVESSGNTIYF
TGCAGCGTTGAGTCCTCTGGAAACACCATATATTTT
>many|TRBV6-6|TRBJ1-5|-
CALGGYNQPQHF
TGTGCCCTGGGAGGGTACAATCAGCCCCAGCATTTT
>-|TRBV12-3/TRBV12-4|TRBJ2-1|-
CASSFTRGEQFF
TGTGCCAGCAGTTTCACCCGGGGGGAGCAGTTCTTC
>many|TRBV12-3/TRBV12-4|TRBJ1-4|-
CASSPLGQANEKLFF
TGTGCCAGCAGCCCTCTGGGGCAGGCTAATGAAAAACTGTTTTTT
>many|TRBV7-9|TRBJ1-1|TRBD1
CASSLDGTGHRGAFF
TGTGCCAGCAGCTTAGACGGGACAGGGCACCGGGGAGCTTTCTTT
>few|TRBV12-3/TRBV12-4|TRBJ2-7|TRBD2
CASTPPGGEPYEQYF
TGTGCCAGCACACCTCCTGGGGGGGAGCCCTACGAGCAGTACTTC
>many|TRBV6-2/TRBV6-3|TRBJ1-5|-
CASIPSRGNQPQHF
TGTGCCAGCATCCCGTCTCGCGGCAATCAGCCCCAGCATTTT
>many|TRBV2|TRBJ1-1|-
CASSVLGGLTEAFF
TGTGCCAGCAGTGTGCTGGGGGGCTTGACTGAAGCTTTCTTT
>many|TRBV18|TRBJ1-4|TRBD1
CASSQAGTGTNEKLFF
TGTGCCAGCTCACAAGCGGGGACAGGGACTAATGAAAAACTGTTTTTT
>-|TRBV5-6|TRBJ2-1|-
CASSLVPLGEQFF
TGTGCCAGCAGCTTAGTCCCCTTAGGTGAGCAGTTCTTC
>many|TRBV28|TRBJ1-1|TRBD1
CASSLPGQGGTEAFF
TGTGCCAGCAGTTTACCGGGACAGGGAGGAACTGAAGCTTTCTTT
>few|TRBV12-3/TRBV12-4|TRBJ1-3|TRBD1
CASDTGDSGNTIYF
TGTGCCAGCGACACAGGGGACTCTGGAAACACCATATATTTT
>many|TRBV5-1|TRBJ2-5|TRBD2
CASSLARRAGGEQETQYF
TGCGCCAGCAGCTTGGCCCGTCGCGCGGGGGGCGAACAAGAGACCCAGTACTTC
>-|TRBV3-1|TRBJ2-6|-
CASSQSLAGANVLTF
TGTGCCAGCAGCCAAAGCTTGGCGGGGGCCAACGTCCTGACTTTC
>many|TRBV5-5|TRBJ2-1|TRBD2
CASRGLRPYNEQFF
TGTGCCAGCAGGGGACTAAGGCCCTACAATGAGCAGTTCTTC
>-|TRBV20-1|TRBJ2-3|-
CSARRAGRGDTQYF
TGCAGTGCTAGGCGGGCAGGCCGGGGAGATACGCAGTATTTT
>-|TRBV28|TRBJ1-6|TRBD1
CAIQGGTGKYSPLHF
TGTGCCATTCAGGGGGGGACAGGGAAGTACTCACCCCTCCACTTT
>-|TRBV25-1|TRBJ2-7|-
CASSPGSGSYEQYF
TGTGCCAGCAGCCCAGGAAGCGGATCCTACGAGCAGTACTTC
>once|TRBV5-6|TRBJ1-6|-
CASSLGSGDSPLHF
TGTGCCAGCAGCTTGGGATCTGGGGATTCACCCCTCCACTTT
>few|TRBV7-2|TRBJ1-6|-
CASSLASLANSPLHF
TGTGCCAGCAGCTTAGCTAGTTTAGCTAATTCACCCCTCCACTTT
>few|TRBV12-3/TRBV12-4|TRBJ2-7|-
CASSFPTDPYEQYF
TGTGCCAGCAGTTTTCCGACGGACCCGTACGAGCAGTACTTC
>few|TRBV29-1|TRBJ2-3|-
CSVAGIFADTQYF
TGCAGCGTTGCAGGGATCTTCGCAGATACGCAGTATTTT
>many|TRBV5-1|TRBJ2-7|-
CASSLEDRYEQYF
TGCGCCAGCAGCTTGGAGGATAGATACGAGCAGTACTTC
>many|TRBV14|TRBJ1-3|-
CASRLGSGNTIYF
TGTGCCAGCAGGCTCGGCTCTGGAAACACCATATATTTT
>many|TRBV5-4|TRBJ2-3|-
CASSLMATGTDTQYF
TGTGCCAGCAGCTTGATGGCGACCGGCACAGATACGCAGTATTTT
>many|TRBV9|TRBJ1-1|-
CASSVVLKGVWPEAFF
TGTGCCAGCAGCGTAGTCCTCAAAGGTGTGTGGCCTGAAGCTTTCTTT
>-|TRBV24-1|TRBJ2-1|TRBD2
CATSDAVVSGGHEQFF
TGTGCCACCAGTGATGCAGTAGTTAGCGGGGGACATGAGCAGTTCTTC
>many|TRBV7-2|TRBJ2-3|-
CASSLPLGVVTDTQYF
TGTGCCAGCAGTCTTCCCCTGGGAGTTGTTACAGATACGCAGTATTTT
>-|TRBV5-6|TRBJ2-3|TRBD2
CASSLEVLGPSGEVDTQYF
TGTGCCAGCAGCTTGGAGGTTTTAGGGCCTAGCGGGGAGGTAGATACGCAGTATTTT
>many|TRBV11-2|TRBJ2-2|TRBD1
CASSPRGQGTGELFF
TGTGCCAGCAGCCCAAGGGGACAGGGCACCGGGGAGCTGTTTTTT
>many|TRBV3-1|TRBJ2-3|-
CASSQVSTDTQYF
TGTGCCAGCAGCCAAGTCAGCACAGATACGCAGTATTTT
>-|TRBV6-2/TRBV6-3|TRBJ2-7|TRBD2
CASSGTSGGRAYEQYF
TGTGCCAGCAGCGGGACTAGCGGGGGGCGAGCCTACGAGCAGTACTTC
>-|TRBV20-1|TRBJ2-7|TRBD1
CSAREGTGDEQYF
TGCAGTGCTAGAGAAGGAACAGGGGACGAGCAGTACTTC
>-|TRBV6-1|TRBJ1-1|-
CASSATGTTEAFF
TGTGCCAGCAGTGCAACAGGGACCACTGAAGCTTTCTTT
>-|TRBV12-3/TRBV12-4|TRBJ2-3|TRBD1
CASSLRPTGVPDTQYF
TGTGCCAGCAGCTTACGGCCGACAGGGGTCCCAGATACGCAGTATTTT
>many|TRBV6-1|TRBJ1-1|TRBD1
CASSGRDRGRPGREAFF
TGTGCCAGCAGTGGGCGGGACAGGGGCCGCCCGGGCCGCGAAGCTTTCTTT
>few|TRBV7-2|TRBJ2-5|-
CASSFGWGETQYF
TGTGCCAGCAGCTTCGGTTGGGGAGAGACCCAGTACTTC
>-|TRBV6-1|TRBJ1-5|-
CASSEVVDLNQPQHF
TGTGCCAGCAGTGAAGTTGTCGATCTCAATCAGCCCCAGCATTTT
>few|TRBV2|TRBJ1-3|-
CASSSVGSGNTIYF
TGTGCCAGCAGTTCAGTCGGATCTGGAAACACCATATATTTT
>-|TRBV7-2|TRBJ2-7|TRBD2
CASSLVGGSSYEQYF
TGTGCCAGCAGCTTGGTAGGCGGGAGCTCCTACGAGCAGTACTTC